Presented here are 18 T cell receptor beta chains from one specimen sequenced in a study of OX40 agonist ivuxolimab in advanced cancers. The method was immunoSEQ multiplex PCR; TCRdb's version includes in-frame clones alone and lacks a portion of them. In the table there are roughly 80,000 clones, more than 75% of which are singletons. Sequencing was performed on CD4+ or CD8+ T cells sorted from blood, taken in a trial of the OX40 agonist ivuxolimab. All receptors come from an adult with an advanced solid tumor such as melanoma, head and neck, liver or kidney cancer.

The chain recombines TRBV5-4 with TRBJ2-5, with 15 bases identical to TRBD2. Germline CDR1 SGHNT, CDR2 YYREEE (reference sequence). After removal of 0 bases from V and 4 bases from J, the junction contained 1 base not matched to a gene. The CDR3 is 16 amino acids. The CDR3 DNA reads as TGTGCCAGCAGCTTGGGGGGACTAGCGGGAGGAGAGACCCAGTACTTC. This gives the protein CASSLGGLAGGETQYF.

The chain joins TRBV30 to TRBJ1-1; 8 bases match TRBD1. The CDR3 extends over 14 amino acids. Per the germline V gene, CDR1 is GTSNPN and CDR2 is SVGIG (reference sequence). With 4 bases clipped from V and 4 bases from J, the junction kept 8 bases outside the gene matches. Here the CDR3 reads CAWTPPDRGTEAFF. The CDR3 bases are TGTGCCTGGACCCCCCCCGACAGGGGCACTGAAGCTTTCTTT.

This clone was seen more than once but under ten times. A junction boundary mismatches the germline segment, possibly from a read error. V gene TRBV4-2 combines with J gene TRBJ2-1; TRBD2 aligns across 8 bases. The CDR3 has 17 amino acids. Germline CDR1 is LGHNA and CDR2 is YNFKEQ. The CDR3 DNA reads as TGTGCCAGCAGCCACAAGACCTACGGACTAGCCTATAATGAGCAGTTCTTC. Translation gives CASSHKTYGLAYNEQFF.

This clone was recorded once. The CDR3 DNA reads TGTGCCTGGAGTGTCCCGGCGAGGACAGGGTGGGGTAATGAAAAACTGTTTTTT. Amino acids: CAWSVPARTGWGNEKLFF. V gene TRBV30 combines with J gene TRBJ1-4; TRBD1 agrees at 8 bases. Germline V lookup: CDR1 GTSNPN, CDR2 SVGIG (reference sequence). This CDR3 has 18 residues. V trimming: 0 bases; J trimming: 4 bases; junction bases outside the gene matches: 13.

This clone occurred a few times. The J gene is TRBJ2-7, the V gene TRBV5-1; D is perhaps TRBD1 or TRBD2 (5 bases each). V lost 5 bases to trimming and J lost 6 bases, with 18 bases between them. CDR1 SGHRS and CDR2 YFSETQ come from the germline V gene. The CDR3 sequence is 14 residues long. CDR3 bases: TGCGCCAGCAGTAATCCCGGGACCGTACGCGAGCAGTACTTC. It is translated as CASSNPGTVREQYF.

The chain joins TRBV6-5 to TRBJ2-1; D is uncertain. The CDR3 is 16 amino acids. Germline-derived CDR1 and CDR2 are MNHEY and SVGAGI. V lost 2 bases, J lost 0 bases, and 11 bases lay in between. The CDR3: CASSYLPSGSYNEQFF. DNA of the CDR3: TGTGCCAGCAGTTACCTCCCTAGTGGCTCCTACAATGAGCAGTTCTTC.

Written as DNA, the CDR3 is TGTGCCACCGGACAGGGGGGTCAGCCCCAGCATTTT. Translating gives CATGQGGQPQHF. This rearrangement joins TRBV6-5 to TRBJ1-5, with 10 bases fitting TRBD1. From germline, CDR1 is MNHEY and CDR2 SVGAGI. The CDR3 runs 12 residues. V lost 10 bases to trimming and J lost 6 bases; unmatched junction nucleotides: 3.

The rearrangement uses TRBV6-5 and TRBJ1-1; tentative D call: TRBD1 (5 bases). Trimming stripped 6 bases from V and 7 bases from J, with 12 bases between. Germline CDR1 and CDR2: MNHEY and SVGAGI. This CDR3 is 12 amino acids long. The CDR3 nucleotides are TGTGCCAGCAGCCGGCTGGGGCTTGAAGCTTTCTTT. Translating gives CASSRLGLEAFF.

In its sample, this clone was seen once. This chain uses TRBV5-1 with TRBJ1-5; the match to TRBD1 covers 9 bases. V gave up 5 bases and J gave up 5 bases; unmatched junction bases: 5. The CDR3 runs 14 residues. Germline V lookup: CDR1 SGHRS, CDR2 YFSETQ. The DNA for the CDR3 is TGCGCCAGCAGTTCCACAGGGGGCGATCAGCCCCAGCATTTT. This translates into CASSSTGGDQPQHF.

The chain recombines TRBV19 with TRBJ2-1; 10 bases align to TRBD2. Germline CDR1 is LNHDA and CDR2 is SQIVND (reference sequence). The CDR3 extends over 17 amino acids. V dropped 0 bases and J dropped 4; count of bases not matched to a gene: 6. DNA for the CDR3: TGTGCCAGTAGTATAGACCCTCTAGCGGGAGAGTACAATGAGCAGTTCTTC. Amino acid sequence: CASSIDPLAGEYNEQFF.

The count of this clone is one. CDR3 sequence reads: CASTDRGGYTF. The CDR3 DNA sequence: TGTGCCTCCACAGACAGGGGGGGCTACACCTTC. This chain uses TRBV30 with TRBJ1-2, with 9 bases matching TRBD1. The CDR3 runs to 11 residues. Trimming at V came to 7 bases and at J to 8 bases, leaving 5 bases not matched to a gene. Per the germline V gene, CDR1 is GTSNPN and CDR2 is SVGIG (reference sequence).

Of note for this clone: Other DNA sequences in this specimen translate into the identical CDR3. The chain recombines TRBV6-5 with TRBJ1-1; D unresolved. CDR3 size: 13 residues. The V end lost 0 bases, the J end lost 4 bases, and 6 bases lay between the germline ends. Germline V lookup: CDR1 MNHEY, CDR2 SVGAGI. The CDR3, as DNA: TGTGCCAGCAGTTACTCCCGGGTCACTGAAGCTTTCTTT. Translated: CASSYSRVTEAFF.

The rearrangement joins TRBV11-2 to TRBJ2-4; 11 nucleotides line up with TRBD2. After removal of 4 bases from V and 0 bases from J, the junction contained 11 bases not matched to a gene. Germline CDR1 SGHAT, CDR2 FQNNGV. The CDR3 is 19 residues long. CDR3 DNA sequence: TGTGCCAGCAGCTATTATAGCGGGGGGGCCCTGAAAGCCAAAAACATTCAGTACTTC. Encoded protein: CASSYYSGGALKAKNIQYF.

This sequence joins TRBV7-3 and TRBJ1-5; D is unclear. Trimming stripped 2 bases from V and 8 bases from J, with 10 bases between. The CDR3 covers 13 residues. Germline V CDR1 and CDR2: SGHTA, FQGTGA. CDR3 sequence: CASSLGPSKPQHF. The DNA of the CDR3 is TGTGCCAGCAGCTTAGGGCCCTCCAAGCCCCAGCATTTT.

The chain combines TRBV4-1 with TRBJ1-2, with D perhaps matching TRBD1 (5 bases). V shed 2 bases and J shed 4 bases, with 14 bases lying between them. This CDR3 has 15 amino acids. CDR1 and CDR2 from the germline V gene are MGHRA and YSYEKL. The CDR3 bases are TGCGCCAGCAGCCAACAGGGAGGGGTGATCTATGGCTACACCTTC. As protein: CASSQQGGVIYGYTF.

V and J are TRBV2 and TRBJ1-2; TRBD1 matches 8 bases. Germline V lookup: CDR1 SNHLY, CDR2 FYNNEI. The CDR3 contains 15 residues. J gave up 4 bases and V 1 base, and 5 bases lay outside the gene matches. CDR3 loop: CASSEVAGGSYGYTF. CDR3 DNA: TGTGCCAGCAGTGAAGTCGCAGGGGGCTCCTATGGCTACACCTTC.

The chain couples TRBV11-1 to TRBJ2-2; D call uncertain. The V gene's germline CDR1 is SGHAT and CDR2 FQDESV (reference sequence). This CDR3 is 14 amino acids long. The V end lost 5 bases, the J end lost 6 bases, and 13 bases lay between the germline ends. The CDR3 reads CASSPLQLAGELFF. The CDR3 nucleotides read TGTGCCAGCAGCCCCCTACAACTCGCCGGGGAGCTGTTTTTT. The full variable domain, with the rest looked up from reference TRBV11-1 and TRBJ2-2, is EAEVAQSPRYKITEKSQAVAFWCDPISGHATLYWYRQILGQGPELLVQFQDESVVDDSQLPKDRFSAERLKGVDSTLKIQPAELGDSAMYLCASSPLQLAGELFFGEGSRLTVL.

V is TRBV4-1 and J is TRBJ2-7; D is perhaps TRBD2 (5 bases). Per the germline V gene, CDR1 is MGHRA and CDR2 is YSYEKL. The V end lost 2 bases, the J end lost 0 bases, and 11 bases lay between the germline ends. This CDR3 region has 15 residues. The CDR3 sequence is CASSQRQGSSYEQYF. In DNA form, the CDR3 reads TGCGCCAGCAGCCAAAGGCAAGGGAGCTCCTACGAGCAGTACTTC.